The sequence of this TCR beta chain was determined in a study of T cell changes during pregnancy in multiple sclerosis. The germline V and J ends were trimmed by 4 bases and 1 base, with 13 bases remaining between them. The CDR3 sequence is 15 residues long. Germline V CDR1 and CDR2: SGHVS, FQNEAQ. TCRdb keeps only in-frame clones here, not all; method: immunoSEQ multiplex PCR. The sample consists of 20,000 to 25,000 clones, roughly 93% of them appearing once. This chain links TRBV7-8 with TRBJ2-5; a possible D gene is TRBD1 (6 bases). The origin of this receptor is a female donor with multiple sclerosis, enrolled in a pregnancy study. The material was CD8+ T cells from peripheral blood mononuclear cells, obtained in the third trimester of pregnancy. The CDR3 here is CASSSPDRIQETQYF. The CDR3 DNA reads TGTGCCAGCAGCTCCCCCGACAGGATCCAAGAGACCCAGTACTTC. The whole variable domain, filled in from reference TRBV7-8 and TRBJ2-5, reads GAGVSQSPRYKVAKRGQDVALRCDPISGHVSLFWYQQALGQGPEFLTYFQNEAQLDKSGLPSDRFFAERPEGSVSTLKIQRTQQEDSAVYLCASSSPDRIQETQYFGPGTRLLVL.